This TCR beta chain originates from a study of T cell responses to AZD1222 COVID-19 vaccine. On the study more broadly: Second-dose groups at about 4 or about 12 weeks were pooled.

CDR3 length: 14 residues. In germline, CDR1 is MNHEY, CDR2 SVGAGI. V lost 0 bases, J lost 6 bases, and 9 bases lay in between. The data were produced by immunoSEQ multiplex PCR, yet TCRdb's version contains in-frame clones alone and is incomplete. The sample records roughly 100,000 clones, 70% to 90% being singletons. On this clone itself: What it binds is unknown.

Study-wide results and caveats: Two AZD1222 doses significantly raised spike-specific TCR breadth and depth over controls. The span of vaccine-associated CD4 TCRs extended across spike, with dominance at 160-218 and 743-854. Targets within unmutated variant regions were reportedly found for nearly half of spike-specific TCRs.

The sequence was collected from an adult in good health. The chain couples TRBV6-5 to TRBJ2-1; D perhaps matches TRBD1 (5 bases). This sample comprised peripheral blood, obtained on day 0 of AZD1222 vaccination. DNA of the CDR3: TGTGCCAGCAGTTACTCGGTGGGGCCCAATGAGCAGTTCTTC. Translated, it gives CASSYSVGPNEQFF.